These 10 T cell receptor beta chains were sequenced from one sample in a study of T cell responses to AZD1222 COVID-19 vaccine (dated by TCRdb to the early 2020s). Libraries were made using the immunoSEQ multiplex PCR assay. In its TCRdb copy, this immuneACCESS table keeps in-frame sequences only and misses some clones. Where compared with another copy, unresolved V genes explain less than half of these, and the others have no known cause. The sample records about 130,000 clones, roughly 92% of which are singletons. Together, the top ten hold 0.85% to 0.95% of the sample. In light of the paper, this sample's time point label describes: baseline before first vaccination. The material was peripheral blood, obtained on day 0 of AZD1222 vaccination. The receptors shown here come from an adult in good health.

V gene TRBV24-1 combines with J gene TRBJ2-1; D gene ambiguous. The CDR3 length is 13 residues. V was shortened by 3 bases and J by 6 bases, with 8 bases between the two germline ends. Germline V gene lookup returns CDR1 KGHDR and CDR2 SFDVKD. The CDR3 is CATSDPTVNEQFF. The CDR3 nucleotides are TGTGCCACCAGTGATCCTACTGTCAATGAGCAGTTCTTC.

The V and J genes are TRBV6-5 and TRBJ1-2, with a tentative D call TRBD1 (5 bases). The germline CDR1 and CDR2 sequences are MNHEY and SVGAGI. The CDR3 loop spans 15 amino acids. V was clipped by 0 bases and J by 2 bases, with 10 bases between them. CDR3 DNA: TGTGCCAGCAGTTACTCGACCCGACAGAACTATGGCTACACCTTC. Translated: CASSYSTRQNYGYTF.

This clone has just one count. This CDR3 is CASRRQVSSYNEQFF. CDR3 nucleotides: TGTGCCAGCAGGAGACAGGTGAGCTCCTACAATGAGCAGTTCTTC. The chain recombines TRBV6-5 with TRBJ2-1; the D gene is possibly TRBD1 (6 bases). The CDR3 covers 15 residues. V lost 6 bases and J 0 bases, leaving 12 bases between the germline ends. CDR1 is MNHEY, CDR2 SVGAGI, per germline.

For this clone: Germline and junction disagree at one end, which may indicate a read error. The chain links TRBV10-1 to TRBJ2-3; 7 nucleotides line up with TRBD1. This CDR3 is built from 13 residues. Per the germline V gene, CDR1 is WNHNN and CDR2 is SYGVQD (reference sequence). Written as DNA, the CDR3 is TGCGCCAGCAGTAGGGACAGCAAAGATACGCAGTATTTT. Translation gives CASSRDSKDTQYF.

The CDR3 region is CASSAEGATTEAFF. The CDR3, as DNA: TGTGCCAGCAGCGCAGAGGGGGCTACCACCGAAGCTTTCTTT. This rearrangement joins TRBV7-9 to TRBJ1-1; 7 bases agree with TRBD1. The CDR3 totals 14 residues. The V and J ends lost 5 bases and 8 bases, in that order; junction bases with no gene match: 11. CDR1 is SEHNR, CDR2 FQNEAQ, per germline (reference sequence).

V and J are TRBV7-5 and TRBJ1-5. TRBV7-5 is shown as a pseudogene. CDR3 length: 17 residues. CDR3 loop: CARSEGHLRGSNQPQHF. The CDR3 DNA follows: TGTGCCAGAAGCGAAGGACACCTCCGGGGTAGCAATCAGCCCCAGCATTTT.

CDR3 sequence (DNA): TGTGCCAGCAGCCCCCCGGGACAGACCACAGATACGCAGTATTTT. Translated: CASSPPGQTTDTQYF. V gene TRBV2 combines with J gene TRBJ2-3; 7 bases map to TRBD1. There are 15 residues in the CDR3. In germline, CDR1 is SNHLY, CDR2 FYNNEI. V dropped 6 bases and J dropped 2; count of bases not matched to a gene: 8.

The chain is built from TRBV4-2 and TRBJ2-7, with 10 positions matching TRBD1. V lost 0 bases, J lost 2 bases, and 1 base stayed unmatched. CDR1 LGHNA and CDR2 YNFKEQ come from the germline V gene. The CDR3 extends over 15 amino acids. The CDR3 region has the DNA TGTGCCAGCAGCCAAGAGACAGGGGGCCCCTACGAGCAGTACTTC. It yields the protein CASSQETGGPYEQYF.

The rearrangement joins TRBV2 to TRBJ1-6; D is perhaps TRBD1 (5 bases). The CDR3 has 17 residues. Trimming left V 5 bases short and J 6 bases short, with 20 bases between. The germline V gene has CDR1 SNHLY and CDR2 FYNNEI. In DNA form, the CDR3 reads TGTGCCAGCAGTACTTCACTTCCGGTTGGGGCTAATTCACCCCTCCACTTT. Translating it yields CASSTSLPVGANSPLHF.

The CDR3 region is CASSVGGTEGEKLFF. As DNA, the CDR3 is TGTGCCAGCAGCGTAGGTGGGACAGAAGGTGAAAAACTGTTTTTT. The J gene is TRBJ1-4, the V gene TRBV9; the match to TRBD1 covers 7 bases. Germline CDR1 and CDR2: SGDLS and YYNGEE. After removal of 0 bases from V and 7 bases from J, the junction contained 6 bases not matched to a gene. CDR3 length equals 15 residues.